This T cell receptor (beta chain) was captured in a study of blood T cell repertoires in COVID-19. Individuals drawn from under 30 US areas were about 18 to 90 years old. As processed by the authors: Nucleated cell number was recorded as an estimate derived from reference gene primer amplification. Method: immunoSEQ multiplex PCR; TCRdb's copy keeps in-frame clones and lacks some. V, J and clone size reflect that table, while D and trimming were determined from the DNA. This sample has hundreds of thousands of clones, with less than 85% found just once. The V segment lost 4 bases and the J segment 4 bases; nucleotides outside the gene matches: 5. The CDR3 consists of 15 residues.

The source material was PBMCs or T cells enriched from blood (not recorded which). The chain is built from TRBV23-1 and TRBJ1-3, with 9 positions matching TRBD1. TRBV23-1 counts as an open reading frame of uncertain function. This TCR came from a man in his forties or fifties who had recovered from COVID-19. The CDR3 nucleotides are TGCGCCAGCAGTCGGACAGGGGAGCAAGGAAACACCATATATTTT. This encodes CASSRTGEQGNTIYF.